This is a list of T cell receptor beta chains from one sample in a study of T cell responses to AZD1222 COVID-19 vaccine. Method: immunoSEQ multiplex PCR; TCRdb's copy keeps in-frame clones and lacks some. Of 68,000 or so clones in the sample, 65% to 80% were seen once. Sequences were derived from peripheral blood, sampled on day 0 of AZD1222 vaccination. These receptors originate from an adult in good health. The conserved cysteine and the conserved F or W are not part of the CDR3 here.

len: 13
v_gene: TRBV9
CDR3aa: ASSGIDSYNSPLH

len: 12
v_gene: TRBV11-2
CDR3aa: ASSLDLRADTQY

len: 14
v_gene: TRBV6-2/TRBV6-3
CDR3aa: ASSYKGRLDTGELF

len: 13
v_gene: TRBV28
CDR3aa: ASTRPDRDSGELF

len: 12
v_gene: TRBV3-1/TRBV3-2
CDR3aa: ASSQVGGAAGYT

len: 13
v_gene: TRBV9
CDR3aa: ASSVVGTGYNEQF

len: 13
v_gene: TRBV7-3
CDR3aa: ASSPGQGLNPRAF

len: 11
v_gene: TRBV12-5
CDR3aa: ASGSGRSYGYT

len: 13
v_gene: TRBV4-2
CDR3aa: PPTHDEGGPYEQY

len: 11
v_gene: TRBV7-2
CDR3aa: ASSPDRVNGYT

len: 13
v_gene: TRBV28
CDR3aa: ASSPPGLVIDEQF

len: 12
v_gene: TRBV7-2
CDR3aa: ASSLEAVNQPQH

len: 11
v_gene: TRBV19
CDR3aa: ASSISPKETQY

len: 11
v_gene: TRBV7-3
CDR3aa: ASSSGIKETQY

len: 13
v_gene: TRBV7-6
CDR3aa: ASSAGTGGEYEQY

len: 13
v_gene: TRBV2
CDR3aa: ASSSDLGGNSPLH

len: 9
v_gene: TRBV14
CDR3aa: ASSQGTEAF

len: 12
v_gene: TRBV19
CDR3aa: ASSSQGFGTEAF

len: 12
v_gene: TRBV4-3
CDR3aa: ASSQDGRNSPLH

len: 13
v_gene: TRBV14
CDR3aa: ASSPSLAASYEQY

len: 11
v_gene: TRBV14
CDR3aa: ASSQRVGAEAF

len: 11
v_gene: TRBV3-1/TRBV3-2
CDR3aa: ASRGASTDTQY

len: 15
v_gene: TRBV3-1/TRBV3-2
CDR3aa: ASSQDLRRGRGTEAF

len: 9
v_gene: TRBV30
CDR3aa: AWGSGNTIY

len: 10
v_gene: TRBV29-1
CDR3aa: SAGTTGNTIY

len: 12
v_gene: TRBV10-3
CDR3aa: AASTVQENTEAF

len: 15
v_gene: TRBV11-2
CDR3aa: ASSRYERGRVNTEAF

len: 12
v_gene: TRBV7-8
CDR3aa: ASSLGFSGNTIY

len: 8
v_gene: TRBV6-9
CDR3aa: AITVGKQF

len: 12
v_gene: TRBV27
CDR3aa: ASSSRGNNEKLF

len: 12
v_gene: TRBV7-8
CDR3aa: ASSSQETNYGYT

len: 11
v_gene: TRBV28
CDR3aa: ASRDPGLRSQY

len: 14
v_gene: TRBV13
CDR3aa: ASSDPGRSYTDTQY

len: 16
v_gene: TRBV19
CDR3aa: ASSTVRWQGRSNEKLF

len: 14
v_gene: TRBV6-5
CDR3aa: ASSYQTGRVRYGYT

len: 11
v_gene: TRBV5-1
CDR3aa: ASTPGSANEQF

len: 11
v_gene: TRBV4-1
CDR3aa: ASSAFGGNTIY

len: 12
v_gene: TRBV27
CDR3aa: ASSFQKQADTQY

len: 11
v_gene: TRBV18
CDR3aa: ASSPPAGETQY

len: 16
v_gene: TRBV7-6
CDR3aa: ASSAQVAGGPYTGELF

len: 13
v_gene: TRBV4-1
CDR3aa: ASSQQGAGANVLT